The 6 T cell receptor beta chains in this list originate from one sample, sequenced in a study of ipilimumab plus nivolumab after autologous stem cell transplantation. Here immunoSEQ multiplex PCR was the method, and the copy in TCRdb shows in-frame clones only, minus some. Among 84,000 or so clones listed, nearly 85% were seen once. Material: PBMCs, obtained in a trial of ipilimumab plus nivolumab as post-transplant consolidation. The receptors were gathered from a male donor with diffuse large B-cell lymphoma.

V usage is TRBV6-5 and J usage is TRBJ2-2; 7 bases are a match to TRBD2. The CDR3 spans 15 residues. Germline-derived CDR1 and CDR2 are MNHEY and SVGAGI. With 7 bases clipped from V and 5 bases from J, the junction kept 10 bases outside the gene matches. CDR3 amino acids: CASKIRRGLTGELFF. CDR3 DNA: TGTGCCAGCAAAATCAGGCGGGGGTTGACCGGGGAGCTGTTTTTT.

This clone was seen a few times. The chain uses TRBV11-2 and TRBJ1-1, with 8 bases fitting TRBD1. J gave up 4 bases and V 3 bases, and 10 bases lay outside the gene matches. The CDR3 is 16 residues long. Germline V gene sequence: CDR1 SGHAT, CDR2 FQNNGV. CDR3 DNA sequence: TGTGCCAGCAGCTTCCTAGTGATGACAGGGGCCACTGAAGCTTTCTTT. Its protein is CASSFLVMTGATEAFF.

The genes are TRBV5-5 and TRBJ1-2, with D perhaps TRBD1 (6 bases). The germline gives CDR1 SGHKS, CDR2 YYEKEE (reference sequence). The CDR3 extends over 14 amino acids. Trimming left V 3 bases short and J 8 bases short, with 17 bases between. This chain's CDR3 is CASSWVGGEGGYTF. The CDR3 bases are TGTGCCAGCAGCTGGGTCGGGGGCGAAGGCGGCTACACCTTC.

This chain links TRBV12-5 with TRBJ1-6; TRBD1 might be the D (5 bases). The V gene lost 0 bases and the J gene lost 7 bases, with 13 bases spanning the gap. CDR1 is LGHNT and CDR2 is FRNRAP in the germline V gene. CDR3 size: 16 residues. The CDR3 region has the DNA TGTGCTAGTGGTTTGGTACTACCAGGGCAGAATTCACCCCTCCACTTT. Protein product: CASGLVLPGQNSPLHF.

The rearrangement uses TRBV16 and TRBJ1-2; D possibly corresponds to TRBD1 (6 bases). Germline CDR1 is KGHSY and CDR2 is FQNENV. Trimming left V 2 bases short and J 7 bases short, with 14 bases between. This CDR3 has 14 amino acids. CDR3 bases: TGTGCCAGCAGCCAAGTTTCGGCAGGGGCTGGCTACACCTTC. This codes for CASSQVSAGAGYTF. The complete variable domain, with remaining parts taken from reference TRBV16 and TRBJ1-2, reads GEEVAQTPKHLVRGEGQKAKLYCAPIKGHSYVFWYQQVLKNEFKFLISFQNENVFDETGMPKERFSAKCLPNSPCSLEIQATKLEDSAVYFCASSQVSAGAGYTFGSGTRLTVV.

The J gene is TRBJ2-5, the V gene TRBV5-4; TRBD1 aligns across 9 bases. This CDR3 spans 14 amino acids. Germline assignment: CDR1 SGHNT and CDR2 YYREEE (reference sequence). V dropped 9 bases and J dropped 1; count of bases not matched to a gene: 7. CDR3 amino acids: CATGTGRLQETQYF. The CDR3 bases are TGTGCCACCGGGACAGGGCGACTCCAAGAGACCCAGTACTTC.